Following are 22 T cell receptor beta chains from one sample sequenced in a study of T cell responses to AZD1222 COVID-19 vaccine. Profiled with immunoSEQ multiplex PCR; TCRdb holds only in-frame clones, not every one. Altogether about 150,000 clones are present, around 88% being singletons, with the ten largest covering approximately 1%. The sequencing here drew on peripheral blood, taken 28 days after the second AZD1222 dose. All receptors derive from an adult who received the AZD1222 COVID-19 vaccine.

This sequence joins TRBV6-5 and TRBJ1-2; perhaps TRBD1 as D (5 bases). The germline V and J ends were trimmed by 0 bases and 2 bases, with 10 bases remaining between them. The germline gives CDR1 MNHEY, CDR2 SVGAGI. The CDR3 runs 15 residues. CDR3 sequence reads: CASSYSGLLNYGYTF. In DNA, the CDR3 is TGTGCCAGCAGTTACTCGGGACTCTTAAACTATGGCTACACCTTC.

This clone was found a few times. This chain connects TRBV25-1 to TRBJ1-2; possible D gene TRBD1, 5 bases. The germline V gene encodes CDR1 MGHDK and CDR2 SYGVNS. The CDR3 is 14 amino acids. V gave up 6 bases and J gave up 8 bases, with 19 bases separating them. CDR3 sequence (DNA): TGTGCCAGCAGCGCGGACTGGGACCTGGCGGGCTACACCTTC. Encoded protein: CASSADWDLAGYTF.

J is TRBJ1-5 and V is TRBV5-5, with TRBD1 identical over 7 bases. Germline values: CDR1 SGHKS, CDR2 YYEKEE (reference sequence). V gave up 4 bases and J gave up 11 bases; unmatched junction bases: 15. This CDR3 spans 15 amino acids. CDR3 region: CASSVGGPGDRAQHF. CDR3 bases: TGTGCCAGCAGCGTAGGGGGCCCGGGGGATCGAGCCCAGCATTTT.

V usage is TRBV6-2 or TRBV6-3 and J usage is TRBJ2-7, with no clear D. This CDR3 comprises 12 residues. CDR1 MNHEY and CDR2 SVGEGT come from the germline V gene. Trimming left V 2 bases short and J 7 bases short, with 9 bases between. The CDR3 here is CASSYNGWEQYF. CDR3 coding DNA: TGTGCCAGCAGTTACAACGGGTGGGAGCAGTACTTC.

The V gene is TRBV7-2, the J gene TRBJ2-5; the D is unclear. V was shortened by 0 bases and J by 2 bases, with 7 bases between the two germline ends. The germline gives CDR1 SGHTA, CDR2 FQGNSA. The CDR3 spans 14 residues. CDR3 bases: TGTGCCAGCAGCTTAGCGCCTACACAAGAGACCCAGTACTTC. Protein: CASSLAPTQETQYF.

CDR3 nucleotide sequence: TGTGCCAGCAGCCTCGCCGCAGGGCTACTCTCCTACGAGCAGTACTTC. This sequence encodes CASSLAAGLLSYEQYF. This chain uses TRBV27 with TRBJ2-7; tentative D call: TRBD1 (5 bases). Germline CDR1 is MNHEY and CDR2 is SMNVEV (reference sequence). V gave up 6 bases and J gave up 0 bases, with 18 bases separating them. The CDR3 contains 16 residues.

The count of this clone is one. The chain combines TRBV5-3 with TRBJ2-7, with unresolved D. TRBV5-3 is given ORF status, its function remaining uncertain. The V end lost 9 bases, the J end lost 3 bases, and 16 bases lay between the germline ends. The CDR3 length is 13 residues. CDR3 coding DNA: TGTGCCACCCCCAACGGAATTAACTACGAGCAGTACTTC. Translating it yields CATPNGINYEQYF.

Here the CDR3 DNA reads TGTGCTAGTGGTTTGGTACCTAGCGGATTCACAGATACGCAGTATTTT. Protein product: CASGLVPSGFTDTQYF. The J gene is TRBJ2-3, the V gene TRBV12-5, with 7 nucleotides matching TRBD2. The germline gives CDR1 LGHNT, CDR2 FRNRAP. The CDR3 is made up of 16 amino acids. V gave up 0 bases and J gave up 2 bases; unmatched junction bases: 5.

The CDR3 spells CASSLAGEVTEAFF. The CDR3 nucleotides are TGTGCCAGCAGCTTAGCCGGGGAGGTCACTGAAGCTTTCTTT. V and J are TRBV11-2 and TRBJ1-1; D is unresolved. This CDR3 comprises 14 residues. Germline assignment: CDR1 SGHAT and CDR2 FQNNGV. V lost 1 base, J lost 4 bases, and 10 bases lay in between.

This rearrangement joins TRBV2 to TRBJ2-7, with 7 bases lining up with TRBD1. The CDR3 loop spans 14 amino acids. Per the germline V gene, CDR1 is SNHLY and CDR2 is FYNNEI. Unmatched junction bases numbered 7, after V lost 6 bases and J lost 2 bases. CDR3 residues: CASRGDSRAYEQYF. As DNA, the CDR3 is TGTGCCAGCAGGGGGGACAGCCGTGCCTACGAGCAGTACTTC.

Remarks on this clone: The junction shows a germline mismatch at one end, possibly a read error. The genes are TRBV4-1 and TRBJ1-2, with 9 bases lining up with TRBD1. Germline V CDR1 and CDR2: MGHRA, YSYEKL. The CDR3 extends over 15 amino acids. The CDR3 region has the DNA TGCGCCAGCAGCCAAGGGTTAGCCGGGACAGGGATTCCCGACTTC. Translating it yields CASSQGLAGTGIPDF.

This chain connects TRBV6-2 or TRBV6-3 to TRBJ2-1, with TRBD2 identical over 9 bases. The V segment lost 5 bases and the J segment 8 bases; nucleotides outside the gene matches: 13. The CDR3 runs to 16 residues. Germline values: CDR1 MNHEY, CDR2 SVGEGT. The CDR3 region has the DNA TGTGCCAGCAGTCAGGGAAGGCGGGGGGGCATCGATGAGCAGTTCTTC. It yields the protein CASSQGRRGGIDEQFF.

The CDR3 loop is CASRTRQSTDTQYF. Written as DNA, the CDR3 is TGTGCCAGCAGGACCAGGCAGAGCACAGATACGCAGTATTTT. The chain employs TRBV2 and TRBJ2-3; D remains unclear. This CDR3 region has 14 residues. The V end was cut by 6 bases, the J end by 0 bases, with 10 bases between. Germline V gene sequence: CDR1 SNHLY, CDR2 FYNNEI.

This chain connects TRBV7-2 to TRBJ2-7; 11 bases are shared with TRBD2. This CDR3 has 14 residues. CDR1 is SGHTA, CDR2 FQGNSA, per germline. V was clipped by 3 bases and J by 3 bases; unmatched bases: 1. In DNA, the CDR3 is TGTGCCAGCAGCTTTGGGACTAGCGGCTACGAGCAGTACTTC. Translation gives CASSFGTSGYEQYF.

The chain combines TRBV19 with TRBJ1-1; TRBD1 matches 7 bases. The junction had 8 bases not matched to a gene; V was cut back by 4 bases and J by 0 bases. Looked up from germline, CDR1 is LNHDA and CDR2 is SQIVND (reference sequence). The CDR3 loop spans 16 amino acids. CDR3 bases: TGTGCCAGTAGTAAATACAAGGGACAGATGAACACTGAAGCTTTCTTT. It codes for CASSKYKGQMNTEAFF.

This chain uses TRBV3-1 (or the pseudogene TRBV3-2) with TRBJ1-6, with D uncertain. With 0 bases removed from V and 3 bases from J, the gap between germline ends came to 6 bases. Germline assignment: CDR1 LGHDT and CDR2 YNNKEL (reference sequence). This CDR3 has 15 residues. This chain's CDR3 is CASSQDGVYNSPLHF. The DNA of the CDR3 is TGTGCCAGCAGCCAAGATGGGGTCTATAATTCACCCCTCCACTTT.

This sequence joins TRBV27 and TRBJ1-2, with D possibly TRBD1 on 5 matching bases. Germline CDR1 MNHEY, CDR2 SMNVEV (reference sequence). The CDR3 is made up of 14 amino acids. Trimming stripped 3 bases from V and 6 bases from J, with 14 bases between. CDR3 residues: CASSFNQGTDGYTF. The CDR3 coding sequence is TGTGCCAGCAGTTTCAACCAGGGTACGGATGGCTACACCTTC.

The rearrangement links TRBV9 to TRBJ1-1; D gene unclear. Germline V gene lookup returns CDR1 SGDLS and CDR2 YYNGEE. Trimming took 4 bases from V and 0 from J, leaving 7 bases between them. CDR3 size: 13 residues. The CDR3 bases are TGTGCCAGCAGCCTCGGAATGAACACTGAAGCTTTCTTT. It specifies CASSLGMNTEAFF.

The chain joins TRBV3-1 (or the pseudogene TRBV3-2) to TRBJ2-1; unclear D gene. CDR3 size: 12 residues. Germline V gene data show CDR1 as LGHDT and CDR2 as YNNKEL (reference sequence). Trimming removed 3 bases at V and 11 bases at J, with 11 bases between. The CDR3 DNA reads TGTGCCAGCAGCCAGACGGGTCAAAAGCAGTTCTTC. Amino acid sequence: CASSQTGQKQFF.

The rearrangement uses TRBV13 and TRBJ2-1; unclear D gene. Deletions cut 0 bases from V and 6 bases from J, with 6 bases between. Looked up from germline, CDR1 is PRHDT and CDR2 is FYEKMQ (reference sequence). The CDR3 loop spans 13 amino acids. This chain's CDR3 is CASSLGKVNEQFF. The DNA of the CDR3 is TGTGCCAGCAGCTTAGGAAAGGTCAATGAGCAGTTCTTC.

CDR3 sequence (DNA): TGTGCCAGCAGCCCTGGACAGGGGGCGTTTGCCCAGCATTTT. Amino acid sequence: CASSPGQGAFAQHF. This chain links TRBV7-8 with TRBJ1-5; TRBD1 matches 11 bases. CDR1 is SGHVS, CDR2 FQNEAQ, per germline. Germline trimming cut 5 bases from V and 11 bases from J; bases unmatched to any gene: 8. The CDR3 has 14 residues.

The V call is TRBV6-2 or TRBV6-3, the J call TRBJ2-7; perhaps TRBD1 as D (5 bases). V was shortened by 5 bases and J by 6 bases, with 8 bases between the two germline ends. CDR3 length: 11 residues. Germline CDR1 MNHEY, CDR2 SVGEGT. CDR3: CASSQGAEQYF. The CDR3 nucleotides read TGTGCCAGCAGTCAAGGGGCCGAGCAGTACTTC.